This TCR beta chain comes out of a study of CD8+ T cells in alopecia areata. V shed 2 bases and J shed 5 bases, with 9 bases lying between them. Germline V lookup: CDR1 SNHLY, CDR2 FYNNEI. This CDR3 comprises 13 residues. Reverse transcription of extracted RNA yielded cDNA, which provided the sequencing template. The table came from immunoSEQ multiplex PCR; TCRdb's copy has only in-frame clones and leaves some out. The sample lists fewer than 150,000 clones; less than 60% were seen once. Stated treatment: oral pan-JAK inhibitor, 5-10 mg twice daily. This receptor was taken from a human donor with alopecia areata. This specimen was CD4+ T cells sorted from blood, taken at week 24, from a patient treated with tofacitinib. The rearrangement links TRBV2 to TRBJ2-5; D call uncertain. In nucleotides, the CDR3 is TGTGCCAGCAGTGAACTCCCCGGCGAGACCCAGTACTTC. This codes for CASSELPGETQYF.